These 4 T cell receptor beta chains share one sample of origin, sequenced in a study of T-cell memory formation after mild COVID-19. A single record per CDR3 protein comes from TCRdb applying MiXCR to the 5' RACE reads. The table has around 55,000 distinct CDR3 sequences, over 7.5% seen once. Sequences were obtained from PBMCs or a T cell subset sorted from them (not recorded which). These receptors were taken from a man between 18 and 29 years old who had mild COVID-19 (a few samples of this study predate the infection). Cell type and time point are not known.

V usage is TRBV20-1 and J usage is TRBJ2-2; 9 bases are a match to TRBD2. This CDR3 comprises 14 residues. V lost 2 bases, J lost 6 bases, and 4 bases stayed unmatched. Germline lookup yields CDR1 DFQATT and CDR2 SNEGSKA (reference sequence). The CDR3 protein is CSARPSGVPGELFF. CDR3 in DNA: TGCAGTGCTAGACCTAGCGGGGTCCCCGGGGAGCTGTTTTTT.

The chain has TRBV20-1 and TRBJ1-1, with a tentative D call TRBD1 (5 bases). Looked up from germline, CDR1 is DFQATT and CDR2 is SNEGSKA (reference sequence). V was cut by 4 bases and J by 1 base, with 13 bases left in between. The CDR3 has 14 amino acids. The CDR3 protein is CSATGAPRNTEAFF. In DNA, the CDR3 is TGCAGTGCTACCGGGGCTCCAAGGAACACTGAAGCTTTCTTT.

The chain couples TRBV29-1 to TRBJ2-1, with D perhaps assigned TRBD1 or TRBD2 (6 bases each). The V and J ends lost 5 bases and 4 bases respectively, with 9 bases between them. The germline gives CDR1 SQVTM, CDR2 ANQGSEA. The CDR3 runs to 12 residues. Here the CDR3 reads CSVRGTYNEQFF. The CDR3 nucleotides are TGCAGCGTTCGCGGGACATACAATGAGCAGTTCTTC.

The chain carries TRBV5-1 and TRBJ2-1; D not certain. V dropped 4 bases and J dropped 1 base, with 9 bases sitting between them. There are 14 residues in the CDR3. Germline V gene data show CDR1 as SGHRS and CDR2 as YFSETQ. In nucleotides, the CDR3 is TGCGCCAGCAGCCCGCTAGGGTCCTACAATGAGCAGTTCTTC. Protein: CASSPLGSYNEQFF.